One sample yielded the 30 T cell receptor beta chains listed below, sequenced in a study of blood T cell repertoires in COVID-19. Sequenced by immunoSEQ multiplex PCR; TCRdb stores in-frame clones only, minus some. The table includes approximately 200,000 clones, approximately 88% detected once. Input material: PBMCs or T cells enriched from blood (not recorded which). The source is a young woman who had been exposed to COVID-19.

This clone is a singleton in its sample. The chain uses TRBV4-2 and TRBJ2-5; 8 bases fit TRBD2. Germline V lookup: CDR1 LGHNA, CDR2 YNFKEQ. The ends lost 7 bases at V and 5 bases at J; junction bases unmatched: 12. The CDR3 length is 15 residues. In nucleotides, the CDR3 is TGTGCCAGCACCTTACAAACGGGAGGGCAGGAGACCCAGTACTTC. It translates to CASTLQTGGQETQYF.

The chain carries TRBV2 and TRBJ2-7; the match to TRBD1 covers 10 bases. From germline, CDR1 is SNHLY and CDR2 FYNNEI. This CDR3 has 15 amino acids. J was trimmed by 5 bases and V by 7 bases; bases with no gene match: 11. The CDR3 nucleotides are TGTGCCAGCACCGAACGCGGGACAGGGGATGACGAGCAGTACTTC. Residues: CASTERGTGDDEQYF.

V is TRBV3-1 (or the pseudogene TRBV3-2) and J is TRBJ2-1; D is perhaps TRBD2 (5 bases). The CDR3 extends over 17 amino acids. V lost 3 bases to trimming and J lost 7 bases, with 22 bases between them. Germline-derived CDR1 and CDR2 are LGHDT and YNNKEL (reference sequence). The CDR3 spells CASSQAVGRPGWNEQFF. The CDR3 DNA is TGTGCCAGCAGCCAGGCTGTGGGGAGACCCGGGTGGAATGAGCAGTTCTTC.

The chain's CDR3 is CASSPEPGVDYGYTF. The DNA for the CDR3 is TGTGCCAGCAGCCCAGAGCCAGGGGTGGACTATGGCTACACCTTC. The chain uses TRBV7-6 and TRBJ1-2; the D gene is possibly TRBD1 (6 bases). The germline V and J ends were trimmed by 5 bases and 3 bases, with 16 bases remaining between them. The germline V gene has CDR1 SGHVS and CDR2 FNYEAQ. The CDR3 extends over 15 amino acids.

The chain links TRBV14 to TRBJ1-6; 10 bases line up with TRBD1. Looked up from germline, CDR1 is SGHDN and CDR2 is FVKESK. The CDR3 runs to 16 residues. With V trimmed by 4 bases and J by 10 bases, 10 bases remained unmatched. The CDR3, as DNA: TGTGCCAGCAGCCGAATAATAGGACAGGGGGAATCACCCCTCCACTTT. Protein sequence: CASSRIIGQGESPLHF.

This chain uses TRBV30 with TRBJ1-5; unclear D gene. V dropped 0 bases and J dropped 1 base, with 4 bases sitting between them. Germline-derived CDR1 and CDR2 are GTSNPN and SVGIG (reference sequence). The CDR3 contains 13 residues. The CDR3 DNA reads TGTGCCTGGAGTGTTCAGAGCAATCAGCCCCAGCATTTT. It encodes CAWSVQSNQPQHF.

The chain is built from TRBV27 and TRBJ1-6; D is possibly TRBD1 (5 bases). Germline-derived CDR1 and CDR2 are MNHEY and SMNVEV (reference sequence). The CDR3 loop spans 17 amino acids. The V end was cut by 4 bases, the J end by 4 bases, with 17 bases between. This chain's CDR3 is CASSSTPGLNYNSPLHF. CDR3 DNA sequence: TGTGCCAGCAGTTCAACTCCGGGACTCAATTATAATTCACCCCTCCACTTT.

The gene calls are TRBV30 and TRBJ2-3; a weak D match, TRBD1 (6 bases). Germline V gives CDR1 GTSNPN, CDR2 SVGIG (reference sequence). With 4 bases removed from V and 2 bases from J, the gap between germline ends came to 13 bases. The CDR3 is 14 amino acids. The DNA for the CDR3 is TGTGCCTGGAAAGCAGGACAGAACACAGATACGCAGTATTTT. This encodes CAWKAGQNTDTQYF.

The genes are TRBV5-6 and TRBJ2-7; 10 bases are shared with TRBD1. Germline trimming cut 6 bases from V and 5 bases from J; bases unmatched to any gene: 14. This CDR3 comprises 16 residues. CDR1 SGHDT and CDR2 YYEEEE come from the germline V gene. The CDR3 region is CASTPDLGQGVDEQYF. DNA of the CDR3: TGTGCCAGCACCCCGGATCTCGGACAGGGGGTCGACGAGCAGTACTTC.

The chain is built from TRBV24-1 and TRBJ1-3; D call uncertain. The germline V and J ends were trimmed by 5 bases and 8 bases, with 15 bases remaining between them. Germline CDR1 KGHDR, CDR2 SFDVKD. This CDR3 spans 14 amino acids. The CDR3 DNA reads as TGTGCCACCAGTGCCCGGGTAAGGGAGCACACCATATATTTT. Translation gives CATSARVREHTIYF.

This sequence joins TRBV4-1 and TRBJ1-2; D not certain. Trimming removed 2 bases at V and 2 bases at J, with 9 bases between. Per the germline V gene, CDR1 is MGHRA and CDR2 is YSYEKL. The CDR3 contains 14 residues. The CDR3 region is CASSQTLANYGYTF. DNA for the CDR3: TGCGCCAGCAGCCAAACCCTAGCGAACTATGGCTACACCTTC.

The gene calls are TRBV5-6 and TRBJ1-1, with TRBD1 matching over 7 bases. Germline lookup yields CDR1 SGHDT and CDR2 YYEEEE. V trimming: 6 bases; J trimming: 3 bases; junction bases outside the gene matches: 14. CDR3 size: 16 residues. In DNA form, the CDR3 reads TGTGCCAGCACCGTGACAGGGTTTTTAAGGGACACTGAAGCTTTCTTT. Protein sequence: CASTVTGFLRDTEAFF. Full variable domain (rest looked up from reference TRBV5-6 and TRBJ1-1): DAGVTQSPTHLIKTRGQQVTLRCSPKSGHDTVSWYQQALGQGPQFIFQYYEEEERQRGNFPDRFSGHQFPNYSSELNVNALLLGDSALYLCASTVTGFLRDTEAFFGQGTRLTVV.

The chain couples TRBV27 to TRBJ1-2, with a possible D match to TRBD1 (6 bases). CDR1 and CDR2 from the germline V gene are MNHEY and SMNVEV (reference sequence). Trimming pared 6 bases from V and 4 bases from J, leaving 15 bases between. The CDR3 is made up of 14 amino acids. For the CDR3, the DNA is TGTGCCAGCAGGGTGACAGGAGAGGCCTATGGCTACACCTTC. Amino acids: CASRVTGEAYGYTF.

The gene calls are TRBV9 and TRBJ2-1; 9 bases align to TRBD2. CDR3 length: 15 amino acids. The trim removed 2 bases at V and 9 bases at J, leaving 9 bases unmatched. The germline CDR1 and CDR2 sequences are SGDLS and YYNGEE. For the CDR3, the DNA is TGTGCCAGCAGCGTTAGCGGGAGTGCCCCCATTGAGCAGTTCTTC. Translated, it gives CASSVSGSAPIEQFF. The full variable domain, rest sourced from reference TRBV9 and TRBJ2-1, is DSGVTQTPKHLITATGQRVTLRCSPRSGDLSVYWYQQSLDQGLQFLIQYYNGEERAKGNILERFSAQQFPDLHSELNLSSLELGDSALYFCASSVSGSAPIEQFFGPGTRLTVL.

The chain is built from TRBV5-1 and TRBJ2-2, with 7 bases identical to TRBD1. In germline, CDR1 is SGHRS, CDR2 YFSETQ. The CDR3 is 15 residues long. V shed 0 bases, J shed 2 bases, and the junction held 1 base outside the gene matches. CDR3 region: CASSLGTGNTGELFF. In DNA form, the CDR3 reads TGCGCCAGCAGCTTGGGGACAGGAAACACCGGGGAGCTGTTTTTT.

With regard to this clone: The limits of the CDR3 on the DNA are not certain, so only TCRdb's listed CDR3 is given. The V gene is TRBV21-1, the J gene TRBJ2-1; the table's TRBD1 call for D was not verified on the DNA. TRBV21-1 is annotated as a pseudogene. The CDR3 is 16 residues long, counting both termini. The CDR3 loop is CASRGFGQGAHNEQFF.

J is TRBJ2-2 and V is TRBV7-9; tentatively, D is TRBD2 (6 bases). Germline loops: CDR1 SEHNR, CDR2 FQNEAQ (reference sequence). CDR3 length: 16 amino acids. The ends were cut back, 5 bases at V and 4 bases at J, with 17 bases in the middle. CDR3 DNA sequence: TGTGCCAGCAGCCCACCGCGAAGGGAGGCCACCGGGGAGCTGTTTTTT. Residues: CASSPPRREATGELFF.

This sequence joins TRBV6-5 and TRBJ1-3, with D tentatively TRBD1 (5 bases). The CDR3 contains 16 residues. Germline CDR1 MNHEY, CDR2 SVGAGI. Trimming shortened V by 0 bases and J by 3 bases, and 12 bases separated the two germline ends. This chain's CDR3 is CASSYSGGGGGNTIYF. CDR3 in DNA: TGTGCCAGCAGTTACTCGGGCGGGGGTGGTGGAAACACCATATATTTT.

This chain links TRBV7-9 with TRBJ1-1, with 8 positions matching TRBD1. V lost 3 bases, J lost 3 bases, and 6 bases stayed unmatched. Germline CDR1 reads SEHNR; CDR2 reads FQNEAQ (reference sequence). The CDR3 is 15 residues long. In DNA form, the CDR3 reads TGTGCCAGCAGCTTCTCAGGGGGCACGGACACTGAAGCTTTCTTT. Its protein product is CASSFSGGTDTEAFF. The full variable domain, its missing parts supplied by reference TRBV7-9 and TRBJ1-1, is DTGVSQNPRHKITKRGQNVTFRCDPISEHNRLYWYRQTLGQGPEFLTYFQNEAQLEKSRLLSDRFSAERPKGSFSTLEIQRTEQGDSAMYLCASSFSGGTDTEAFFGQGTRLTVV.

The gene calls are TRBV5-4 and TRBJ2-7, with D perhaps matching TRBD1 (6 bases). Between the trimmed V and J ends, which lost 4 bases and 3 bases, there was a span of 14 bases. The CDR3 is made up of 14 amino acids. Germline CDR1 SGHNT, CDR2 YYREEE (reference sequence). CDR3 nucleotide sequence: TGTGCCAGCAGCCTTCTACAGGGACGCTACGAGCAGTACTTC. Amino acids: CASSLLQGRYEQYF.

The genes are TRBV28 and TRBJ2-1; D call uncertain. Trimming shortened V by 5 bases and J by 2 bases, and 7 bases separated the two germline ends. Germline V lookup: CDR1 MDHEN, CDR2 SYDVKM. The CDR3 has 13 amino acids. CDR3 residues: CASSPGPYNEQFF. CDR3 bases: TGTGCCAGCAGTCCTGGGCCCTACAATGAGCAGTTCTTC. The variable domain in full, completed from reference TRBV28 and TRBJ2-1, reads DVKVTQSSRYLVKRTGEKVFLECVQDMDHENMFWYRQDPGLGLRLIYFSYDVKMKEKGDIPEGYSVSREKKERFSLILESASTNQTSMYLCASSPGPYNEQFFGPGTRLTVL.

This chain uses TRBV6-2 or TRBV6-3 with TRBJ2-7; a weak D match, TRBD1 (6 bases). CDR1 MNHEY and CDR2 SVGEGT come from the germline V gene. V gave up 7 bases and J gave up 3 bases, with 16 bases separating them. This CDR3 contains 14 residues. CDR3: CASIPVTGNYEQYF. CDR3 in DNA: TGTGCCAGCATCCCCGTGACAGGCAACTACGAGCAGTACTTC.

V is TRBV29-1 and J is TRBJ2-1, with 10 bases matching TRBD2. CDR1 and CDR2 from the germline V gene are SQVTM and ANQGSEA. The CDR3 runs to 14 residues. J lost 4 bases, V lost 3 bases, and 3 bases had no gene match. The CDR3 sequence is CSVESSGGYNEQFF. The CDR3 bases are TGCAGCGTTGAGTCTAGCGGGGGTTACAATGAGCAGTTCTTC.

Turning to this clone: Relative to the germline gene, one junction end is altered; a read error may explain this. This rearrangement joins TRBV5-4 to TRBJ2-7, with D unresolved. Germline loops: CDR1 SGHNT, CDR2 YYREEE (reference sequence). This CDR3 region has 14 residues. Here the CDR3 reads CASRLDGSSYEQYF. DNA of the CDR3: TGTGCCAGCAGATTGGACGGTAGCTCCTACGAGCAGTACTTC.

This chain links TRBV27 with TRBJ2-7; a weak D match, TRBD1 (5 bases). CDR3 length: 16 amino acids. The germline CDR1 and CDR2 sequences are MNHEY and SMNVEV (reference sequence). The ends were cut back, 2 bases at V and 4 bases at J, with 18 bases in the middle. CDR3 sequence: CASSLRAGLNVYEQYF. In DNA, the CDR3 is TGTGCCAGCAGTTTACGAGCAGGGCTGAATGTGTACGAGCAGTACTTC.

The gene calls are TRBV12-5 and TRBJ2-1; a possible D gene is TRBD2 (6 bases). This CDR3 spans 16 amino acids. In germline, CDR1 is LGHNT, CDR2 FRNRAP. The V and J ends lost 1 base and 7 bases respectively, with 17 bases between them. CDR3 sequence: CASGLAPGSVGNEQFF. The CDR3 bases are TGTGCTAGTGGTTTGGCCCCCGGGAGTGTGGGGAATGAGCAGTTCTTC.

CDR3 region: CASSRTGVESNEQFF. CDR3 in DNA: TGTGCCAGTAGTAGGACAGGGGTCGAGTCCAATGAGCAGTTCTTC. The chain recombines TRBV19 with TRBJ2-1; TRBD1 agrees at 9 bases. V gave up 4 bases and J gave up 6 bases; unmatched junction bases: 7. The CDR3 sequence is 15 residues long. Germline V gives CDR1 LNHDA, CDR2 SQIVND (reference sequence).

This chain uses TRBV2 with TRBJ2-2, with TRBD2 identical over 13 bases. Germline V gene sequence: CDR1 SNHLY, CDR2 FYNNEI. There are 18 residues in the CDR3. Trimming cost V 5 bases and J 1 base; bases outside gene matches: 7. The CDR3 here is CASSKYGTSGMNTGELFF. The CDR3 region has the DNA TGTGCCAGCAGTAAATATGGGACTAGCGGGATGAACACCGGGGAGCTGTTTTTT.

The chain carries TRBV27 and TRBJ2-1; the match to TRBD2 covers 12 bases. The CDR3 sequence is 16 residues long. The V and J ends lost 6 bases and 7 bases, in that order; junction bases with no gene match: 10. Looked up from germline, CDR1 is MNHEY and CDR2 is SMNVEV (reference sequence). CDR3 nucleotide sequence: TGTGCCAGCAGAAGCCCCACTAGCGGGAGGCTTAATGAGCAGTTCTTC. Residues: CASRSPTSGRLNEQFF.

The table lists this clone with a count of one. The chain links TRBV7-9 to TRBJ2-7, with a possible D match to TRBD2 (6 bases). Germline V gene lookup returns CDR1 SEHNR and CDR2 FQNEAQ (reference sequence). This CDR3 has 12 residues. The V end lost 5 bases, the J end lost 6 bases, and 11 bases lay between the germline ends. The CDR3 loop is CASSPPGGEQYF. CDR3 DNA: TGTGCCAGCAGCCCACCCGGGGGCGAGCAGTACTTC.